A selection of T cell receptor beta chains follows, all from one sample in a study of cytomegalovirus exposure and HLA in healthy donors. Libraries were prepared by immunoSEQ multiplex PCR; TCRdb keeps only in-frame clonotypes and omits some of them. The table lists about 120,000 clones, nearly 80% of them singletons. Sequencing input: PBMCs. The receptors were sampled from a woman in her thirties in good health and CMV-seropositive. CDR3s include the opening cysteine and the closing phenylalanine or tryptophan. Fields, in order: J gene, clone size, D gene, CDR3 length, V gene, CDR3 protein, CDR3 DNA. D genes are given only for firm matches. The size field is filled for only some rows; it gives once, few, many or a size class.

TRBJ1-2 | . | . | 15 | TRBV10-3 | CAISEQPGNKGGYTF | TGTGCCATCAGTGAGCAGCCAGGGAATAAGGGAGGCTACACCTTC
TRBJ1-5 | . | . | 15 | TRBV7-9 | CASSARGPSNQPQHF | TGTGCCAGCAGCGCAAGGGGTCCCAGCAATCAGCCCCAGCATTTT
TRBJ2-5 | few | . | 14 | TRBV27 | CASSSLPTIETQYF | TGTGCCAGCAGTTCCCTCCCCACAATAGAGACCCAGTACTTC
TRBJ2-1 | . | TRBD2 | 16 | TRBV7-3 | CASSSSGATSYNEQFF | TGTGCCAGCAGCTCTAGCGGGGCCACATCCTACAATGAGCAGTTCTTC
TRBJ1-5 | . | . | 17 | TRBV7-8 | CASSLGVRRAYNQPQHF | TGTGCCAGCAGCTTAGGGGTTAGGAGGGCCTACAATCAGCCCCAGCATTTT
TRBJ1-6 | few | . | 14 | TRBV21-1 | CARIPGQLSSPLHF | TGTGCCAGGATTCCAGGACAGCTGAGTTCACCCCTCCACTTT
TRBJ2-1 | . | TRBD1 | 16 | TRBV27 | CASSLGTGVSYNEQFF | TGTGCCAGCAGTTTGGGGACAGGGGTGTCCTACAATGAGCAGTTCTTC
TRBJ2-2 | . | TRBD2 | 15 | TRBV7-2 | CASSRPQGGGGKLFF | TGTGCCAGCAGCCGCCCTCAAGGTGGGGGGGGGAAGCTGTTTTTT
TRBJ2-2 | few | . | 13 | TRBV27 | CASSLSETGELFF | TGTGCCAGCAGTTTAAGCGAGACCGGGGAGCTGTTTTTT
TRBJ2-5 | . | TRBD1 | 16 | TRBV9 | CASSVVGQGGQETQYF | TGTGCCAGCAGCGTAGTGGGACAGGGGGGCCAAGAGACCCAGTACTTC
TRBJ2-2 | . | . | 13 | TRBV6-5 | CASRGGNTGELFF | TGTGCCAGCAGGGGGGGAAACACCGGGGAGCTGTTTTTT
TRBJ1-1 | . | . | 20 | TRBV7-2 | CASSLARQDSRYGAYTEAFF | TGTGCCAGCAGCTTAGCCCGACAGGATAGTAGGTATGGGGCTTACACTGAAGCTTTCTTT
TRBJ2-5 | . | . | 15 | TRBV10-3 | CAISGEVGPQETQYF | TGTGCCATCAGTGGGGAGGTGGGACCCCAAGAGACCCAGTACTTC
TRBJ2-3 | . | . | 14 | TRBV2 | CASSLEGDTDTQYF | TGTGCCAGCAGTTTAGAGGGGGACACAGATACGCAGTATTTT
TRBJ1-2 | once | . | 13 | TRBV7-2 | CASSPTSGYGYTF | TGTGCCAGCAGCCCGACAAGCGGCTATGGCTACACCTTC
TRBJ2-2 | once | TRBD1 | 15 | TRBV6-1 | CASSQDRGNTGELFF | TGTGCCAGCAGTCAAGACAGGGGGAACACCGGGGAGCTGTTTTTT
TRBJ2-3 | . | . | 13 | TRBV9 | CASSGGNDYTQYF | TGTGCCAGCAGCGGCGGTAACGACTATACGCAGTATTTT
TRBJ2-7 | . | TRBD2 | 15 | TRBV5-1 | CASSLPLAGNYEQYF | TGCGCCAGCAGCTTGCCACTAGCGGGGAACTACGAGCAGTACTTC
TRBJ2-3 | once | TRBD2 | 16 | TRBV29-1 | CSVDGGTSRRTDTQYF | TGCAGCGTTGACGGGGGGACTAGCAGACGCACAGATACGCAGTATTTT
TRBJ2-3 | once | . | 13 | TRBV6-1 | CARAQSITDTQYF | TGTGCCCGTGCCCAGTCCATCACAGATACGCAGTATTTT
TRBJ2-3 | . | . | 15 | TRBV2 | CASSDGQPWRDTQYF | TGTGCCAGCAGTGACGGGCAGCCCTGGAGGGATACGCAGTATTTT
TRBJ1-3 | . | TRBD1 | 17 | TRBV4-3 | CASSQDGGQGPGNTIYF | TGCGCCAGCAGCCAAGACGGCGGACAGGGGCCTGGAAACACCATATATTTT
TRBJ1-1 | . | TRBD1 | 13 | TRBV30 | CAWTDRANTEAFF | TGTGCCTGGACCGACAGGGCGAACACTGAAGCTTTCTTT
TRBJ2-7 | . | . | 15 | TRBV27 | CASSPNTGSLYEQYF | TGTGCCAGCAGTCCAAATACAGGGTCCCTCTACGAGCAGTACTTC
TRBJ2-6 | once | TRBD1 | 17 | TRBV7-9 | CSSKSGTGISGANVLTF | TGTTCCAGCAAATCCGGGACAGGTATATCTGGGGCCAACGTCCTGACTTTC
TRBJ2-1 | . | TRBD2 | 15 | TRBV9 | CASSRTSGTPSEQFF | TGTGCCAGCAGCCGGACTAGCGGGACCCCTTCCGAGCAGTTCTTC